This T cell receptor beta chain was captured in a study of T cell responses to AZD1222 COVID-19 vaccine. Study results and limitations: In all cases, repertoires were sampled only after the peak T cell response.

Data came from immunoSEQ multiplex PCR; TCRdb stores just in-frame clones and leaves some out. The sample has fewer than 150,000 clones; around nine tenths are singletons. Germline assignment: CDR1 SGHTA and CDR2 FQGNSA. V lost 4 bases and J lost 4, with 11 bases in between. This CDR3 region has 15 residues. Notes on this clone: Its antigen is not known.

The sample here was peripheral blood, taken on day 0 of AZD1222 vaccination. The chain links TRBV7-2 to TRBJ2-6; D uncertain. This TCR was sampled from an adult in good health. CDR3 amino acids: CASSYRTTGANVLTF. The CDR3 region has the DNA TGTGCCAGCAGCTACCGGACGACCGGGGCCAACGTCCTGACTTTC.